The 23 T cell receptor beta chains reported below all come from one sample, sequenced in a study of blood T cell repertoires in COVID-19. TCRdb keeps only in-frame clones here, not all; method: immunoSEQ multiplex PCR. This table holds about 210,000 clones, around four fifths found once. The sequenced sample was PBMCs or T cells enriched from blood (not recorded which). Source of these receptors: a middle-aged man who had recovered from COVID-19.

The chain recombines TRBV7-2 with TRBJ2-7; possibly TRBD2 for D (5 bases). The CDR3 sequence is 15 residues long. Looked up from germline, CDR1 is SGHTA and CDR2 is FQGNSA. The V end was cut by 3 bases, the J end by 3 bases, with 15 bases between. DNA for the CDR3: TGTGCCAGCAGCTTGTCCTTCAGCCGGGGCTACGAGCAGTACTTC. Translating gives CASSLSFSRGYEQYF.

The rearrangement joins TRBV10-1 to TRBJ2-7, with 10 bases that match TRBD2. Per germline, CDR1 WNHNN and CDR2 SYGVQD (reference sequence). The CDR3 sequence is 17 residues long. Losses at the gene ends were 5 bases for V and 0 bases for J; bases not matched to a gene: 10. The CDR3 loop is CASSWTSGPLASYEQYF. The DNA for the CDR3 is TGCGCCAGCAGTTGGACTAGCGGCCCCTTGGCCTCCTACGAGCAGTACTTC.

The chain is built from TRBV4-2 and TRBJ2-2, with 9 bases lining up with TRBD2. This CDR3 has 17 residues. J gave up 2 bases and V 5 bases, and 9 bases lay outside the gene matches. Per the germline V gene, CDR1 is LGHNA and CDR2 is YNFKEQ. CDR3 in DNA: TGTGCCAGCAGCGGGGGCGGGAGGGCCCGAAACACCGGGGAGCTGTTTTTT. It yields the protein CASSGGGRARNTGELFF.

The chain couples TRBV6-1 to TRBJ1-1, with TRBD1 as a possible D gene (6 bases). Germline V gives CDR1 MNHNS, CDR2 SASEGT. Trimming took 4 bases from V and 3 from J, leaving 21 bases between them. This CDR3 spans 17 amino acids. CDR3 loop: CASSVGPTGPGDTEAFF. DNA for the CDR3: TGTGCCAGCAGTGTGGGCCCAACAGGGCCCGGGGACACTGAAGCTTTCTTT.

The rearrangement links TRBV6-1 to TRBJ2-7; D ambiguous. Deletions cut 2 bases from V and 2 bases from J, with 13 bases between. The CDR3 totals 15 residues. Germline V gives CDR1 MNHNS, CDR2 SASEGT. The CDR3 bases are TGTGCCAGCAGTGAATTAATGGGCGAAACCTACGAGCAGTACTTC. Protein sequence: CASSELMGETYEQYF.

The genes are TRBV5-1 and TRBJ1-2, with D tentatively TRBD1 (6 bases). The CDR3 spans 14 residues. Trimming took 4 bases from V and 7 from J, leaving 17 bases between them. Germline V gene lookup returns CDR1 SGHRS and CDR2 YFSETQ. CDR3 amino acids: CASSAGQPTGGYTF. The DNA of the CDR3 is TGCGCCAGCAGCGCTGGACAGCCTACTGGTGGCTACACCTTC.

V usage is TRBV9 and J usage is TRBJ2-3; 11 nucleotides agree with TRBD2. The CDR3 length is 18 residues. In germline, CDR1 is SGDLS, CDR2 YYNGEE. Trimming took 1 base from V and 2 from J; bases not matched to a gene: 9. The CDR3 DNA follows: TGTGCCAGCAGCGTAACTAGCGGGGGCCCTACCTTCACAGATACGCAGTATTTT. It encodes CASSVTSGGPTFTDTQYF.

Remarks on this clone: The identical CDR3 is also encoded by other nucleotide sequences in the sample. CDR3 amino acids: CASSFGQGNYGYTF. For the CDR3, the DNA is TGCGCCAGCAGCTTCGGACAGGGCAACTATGGCTACACCTTC. The J gene is TRBJ1-2, the V gene TRBV5-1, with 8 bases that match TRBD1. Trimming cost V 2 bases and J 2 bases; bases outside gene matches: 2. The CDR3 runs to 14 residues. CDR1 and CDR2 from the germline V gene are SGHRS and YFSETQ.

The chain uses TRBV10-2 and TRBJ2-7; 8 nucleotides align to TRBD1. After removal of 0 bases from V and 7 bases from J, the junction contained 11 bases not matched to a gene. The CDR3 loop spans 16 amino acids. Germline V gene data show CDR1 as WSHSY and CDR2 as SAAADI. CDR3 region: CASSESQGASPTEQYF. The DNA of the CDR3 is TGCGCCAGCAGTGAGTCGCAGGGGGCTTCCCCTACGGAGCAGTACTTC.

The chain's CDR3 is CASRRTGDGEKLFF. DNA of the CDR3: TGTGCCAGCAGGAGAACAGGGGACGGTGAAAAACTGTTTTTT. The chain recombines TRBV6-5 with TRBJ1-4, with 7 bases lining up with TRBD1. CDR1 MNHEY and CDR2 SVGAGI come from the germline V gene. J was trimmed by 7 bases and V by 6 bases; bases with no gene match: 8. CDR3 length: 14 residues.

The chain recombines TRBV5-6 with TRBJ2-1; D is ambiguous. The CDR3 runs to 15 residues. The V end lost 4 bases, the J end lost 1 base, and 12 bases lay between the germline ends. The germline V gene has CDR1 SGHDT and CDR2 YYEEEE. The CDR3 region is CASSPTFGSYNEQFF. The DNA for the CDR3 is TGTGCCAGCAGCCCTACGTTCGGGTCCTACAATGAGCAGTTCTTC.

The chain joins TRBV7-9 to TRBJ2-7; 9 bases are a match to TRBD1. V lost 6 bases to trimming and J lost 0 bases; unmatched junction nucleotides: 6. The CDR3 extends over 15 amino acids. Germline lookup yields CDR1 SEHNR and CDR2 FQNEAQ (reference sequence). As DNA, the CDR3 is TGTGCCAGCAGTCGTACAGGGGGCCTCTCCTACGAGCAGTACTTC. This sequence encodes CASSRTGGLSYEQYF. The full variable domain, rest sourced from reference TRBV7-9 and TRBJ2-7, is DTGVSQNPRHKITKRGQNVTFRCDPISEHNRLYWYRQTLGQGPEFLTYFQNEAQLEKSRLLSDRFSAERPKGSFSTLEIQRTEQGDSAMYLCASSRTGGLSYEQYFGPGTRLTVT.

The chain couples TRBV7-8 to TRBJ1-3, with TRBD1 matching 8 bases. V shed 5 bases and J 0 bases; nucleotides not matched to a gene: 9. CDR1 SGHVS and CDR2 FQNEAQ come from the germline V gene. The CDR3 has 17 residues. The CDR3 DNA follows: TGTGCCAGCAGCCCGATGACAGGGGCGATCTCTGGAAACACCATATATTTT. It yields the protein CASSPMTGAISGNTIYF.

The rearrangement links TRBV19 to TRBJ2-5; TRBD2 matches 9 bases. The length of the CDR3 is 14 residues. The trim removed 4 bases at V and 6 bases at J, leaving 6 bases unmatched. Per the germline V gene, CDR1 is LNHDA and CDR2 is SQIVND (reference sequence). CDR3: CASSNSGSGKTQYF. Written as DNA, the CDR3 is TGTGCCAGTAGTAATAGCGGGAGCGGGAAGACCCAGTACTTC.

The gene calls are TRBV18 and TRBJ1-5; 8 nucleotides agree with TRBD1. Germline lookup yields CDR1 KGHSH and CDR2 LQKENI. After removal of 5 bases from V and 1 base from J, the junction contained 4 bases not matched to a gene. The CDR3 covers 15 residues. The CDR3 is CASSIQGASNQPQHF. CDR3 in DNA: TGTGCCAGCTCAATTCAGGGGGCCAGCAATCAGCCCCAGCATTTT. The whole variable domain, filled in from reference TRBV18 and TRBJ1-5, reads NAGVMQNPRHLVRRRGQEARLRCSPMKGHSHVYWYRQLPEEGLKFMVYLQKENIIDESGMPKERFSAEFPKEGPSILRIQQVVRGDSAAYFCASSIQGASNQPQHFGDGTRLSIL.

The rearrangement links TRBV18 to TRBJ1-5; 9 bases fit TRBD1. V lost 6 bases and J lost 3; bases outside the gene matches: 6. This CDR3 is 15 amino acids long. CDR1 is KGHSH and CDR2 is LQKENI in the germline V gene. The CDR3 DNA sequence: TGTGCCAGCTCCCCAAGGACAGGGGACAATCAGCCCCAGCATTTT. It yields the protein CASSPRTGDNQPQHF.

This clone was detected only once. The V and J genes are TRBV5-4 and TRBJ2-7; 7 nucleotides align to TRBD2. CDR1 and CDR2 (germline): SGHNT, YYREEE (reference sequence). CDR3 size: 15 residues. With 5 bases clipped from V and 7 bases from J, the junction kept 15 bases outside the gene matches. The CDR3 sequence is CASSFVGRPPGEQYF. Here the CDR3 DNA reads TGTGCCAGCAGTTTCGTCGGGAGGCCCCCGGGGGAGCAGTACTTC.

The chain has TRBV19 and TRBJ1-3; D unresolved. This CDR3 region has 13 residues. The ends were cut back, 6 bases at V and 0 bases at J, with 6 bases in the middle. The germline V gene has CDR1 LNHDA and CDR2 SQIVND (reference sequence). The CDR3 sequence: CASSFSSGNTIYF. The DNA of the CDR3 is TGTGCCAGTAGCTTCAGCTCTGGAAACACCATATATTTT.

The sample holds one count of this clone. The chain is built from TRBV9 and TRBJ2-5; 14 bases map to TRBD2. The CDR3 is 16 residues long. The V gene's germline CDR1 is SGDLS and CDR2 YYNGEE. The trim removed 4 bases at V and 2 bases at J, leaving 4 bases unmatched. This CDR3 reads CASSPGTSGSQETQYF. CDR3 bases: TGTGCCAGCAGCCCCGGGACTAGCGGGAGTCAAGAGACCCAGTACTTC.

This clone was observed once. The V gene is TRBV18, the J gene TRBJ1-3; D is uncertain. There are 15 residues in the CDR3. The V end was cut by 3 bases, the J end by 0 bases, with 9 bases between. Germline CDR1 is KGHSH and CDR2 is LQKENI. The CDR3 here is CASSPSGSSGNTIYF. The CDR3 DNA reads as TGTGCCAGCTCACCGAGCGGCAGCTCTGGAAACACCATATATTTT.

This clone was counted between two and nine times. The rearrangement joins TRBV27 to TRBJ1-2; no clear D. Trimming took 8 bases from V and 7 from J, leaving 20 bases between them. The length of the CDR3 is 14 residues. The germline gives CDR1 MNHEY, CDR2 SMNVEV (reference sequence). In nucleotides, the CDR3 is TGTGCCAGCTCCAAACGGCGGGGTGTGGGTGGCTACACCTTC. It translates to CASSKRRGVGGYTF.

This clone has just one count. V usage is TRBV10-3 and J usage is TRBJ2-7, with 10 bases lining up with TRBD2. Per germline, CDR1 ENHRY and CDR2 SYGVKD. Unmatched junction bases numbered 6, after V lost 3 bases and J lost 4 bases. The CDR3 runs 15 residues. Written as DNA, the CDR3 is TGTGCCATCAGTGACGCGGCTAGCGGGAGTTACGAGCAGTACTTC. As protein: CAISDAASGSYEQYF.

The CDR3 bases are TGTGCCAGCAGTATGACTAGCGGGGGGACCGACCTGATCTACAATGAGCAGTTCTTC. The encoded protein is CASSMTSGGTDLIYNEQFF. The rearrangement uses TRBV27 and TRBJ2-1, with 13 bases lining up with TRBD2. The CDR3 totals 19 residues. The germline gives CDR1 MNHEY, CDR2 SMNVEV (reference sequence). The J segment lost 3 bases and the V segment lost 5 bases, leaving 13 bases of the junction unmatched.